The entry below gives a single T cell receptor (beta chain) sequence along with its context. Its antigen is not known. This specimen belongs to a study of Tregs in tolerant kidney transplant recipients. For the study at large: An approximately 3-day belatacept mixed lymphocyte reaction, sometimes plus 5-day graft donor restimulation, preceded CD4+CD25+CD127- sorting.

Some clones are missing from TCRdb's copy, which holds only in-frame ones; the method was immunoSEQ multiplex PCR. There are some 20,000 clones in the sample; 55% to 75% occur only once, and around 3% lies in the top ten. Germline V lookup: CDR1 SGHAT, CDR2 FQNNGV. CDR3 size: 14 residues. Deletions cut 1 base from V and 6 bases from J, with 10 bases between. Material: Tregs from blood cultured with allogeneic cells. This TCR was recovered from a human donor in good health. V gene TRBV11-2 combines with J gene TRBJ2-1; D may be TRBD2 (6 bases). The CDR3 nucleotides are TGTGCCAGCAGCTTAGCGGTTAGCGGCAATGAGCAGTTCTTC. Translated: CASSLAVSGNEQFF.